These 10 T cell receptor beta chains originate from one sample sequenced in a study of shared clonotypes between healthy human individuals. Sequencing used immunoSEQ multiplex PCR; TCRdb keeps in-frame clones, though not all of them. This sample has under 1,900,000 clones, with 97% to 99% found just once. Material: naive CD4+ T cells sorted from blood. Documented subset: CD45RA+ positively selected. The origin of the receptors is a man aged 25-45 years in good health.

V and J are TRBV27 and TRBJ2-7; 7 bases match TRBD2. There are 17 residues in the CDR3. J lost 6 bases, V lost 3 bases, and 17 bases had no gene match. Germline V gives CDR1 MNHEY, CDR2 SMNVEV (reference sequence). The CDR3 sequence: CASSFRHLADKPGEQYF. The CDR3 DNA is TGTGCCAGCAGTTTTCGGCACCTAGCGGATAAACCCGGCGAGCAGTACTTC.

The rearrangement joins TRBV30 to TRBJ1-5; D is undetermined. CDR1 is GTSNPN and CDR2 is SVGIG in the germline V gene (reference sequence). CDR3 length: 12 residues. V gave up 4 bases and J gave up 6 bases, with 10 bases separating them. For the CDR3, the DNA is TGTGCCTGGAAGGGCCAAAGTCAGCCCCAGCATTTT. Translating it yields CAWKGQSQPQHF.

The V gene is TRBV9, the J gene TRBJ2-5; D not resolved. Looked up from germline, CDR1 is SGDLS and CDR2 is YYNGEE. The V gene lost 0 bases and the J gene lost 5 bases, with 17 bases spanning the gap. The CDR3 extends over 16 amino acids. For the CDR3, the DNA is TGTGCCAGCAGCGTAGGCCCTCATGGGTCCGTGGAGACCCAGTACTTC. Its translation is CASSVGPHGSVETQYF.

A word on this clone: Other DNA sequences from this sample encode an identical CDR3 as well. This chain joins TRBV9 and TRBJ2-7; 7 nucleotides align to TRBD1. From germline, CDR1 is SGDLS and CDR2 YYNGEE. The CDR3 consists of 14 residues. V dropped 2 bases and J dropped 2; count of bases not matched to a gene: 4. The CDR3 bases are TGTGCCAGCAGCGTTTCCGGGACAGCCTACGAGCAGTACTTC. Translating it yields CASSVSGTAYEQYF.

This chain uses TRBV6-6 with TRBJ2-5; tentatively, D is TRBD2 (6 bases). Germline V CDR1 and CDR2: MNHNY, SVGAGI (reference sequence). Deletions cut 5 bases from V and 7 bases from J, with 23 bases between. This CDR3 spans 16 amino acids. The CDR3 region has the DNA TGTGCCAGCAGTAACTTGGACTCGATTATGGGGGGGACCCAGTACTTC. Its protein product is CASSNLDSIMGGTQYF.

The chain carries TRBV5-1 and TRBJ2-3, with 8 bases that match TRBD1. The CDR3 is 15 amino acids. CDR1 and CDR2 (germline): SGHRS, YFSETQ. The V gene end was trimmed by 2 bases and the J gene end by 1 base; junction bases not matched to a gene: 3. The CDR3 DNA sequence: TGCGCCAGCAGCTTATCAGGGGGCGGCACAGATACGCAGTATTTT. Translation: CASSLSGGGTDTQYF.

The V and J genes are TRBV18 and TRBJ2-7, with D possibly being TRBD1 (7 bases). The CDR3 is made up of 15 amino acids. Germline CDR1 KGHSH, CDR2 LQKENI. V was clipped by 3 bases and J by 3 bases, with 15 bases between them. The CDR3 here is CASSPQQGEVYEQYF. The DNA of the CDR3 is TGTGCCAGCTCACCTCAGCAGGGGGAGGTCTACGAGCAGTACTTC.

This chain joins TRBV29-1 and TRBJ1-1; D is unclear. Trimming pared 4 bases from V and 1 base from J, leaving 10 bases between. The CDR3 contains 13 residues. Germline CDR1 is SQVTM and CDR2 is ANQGSEA. CDR3 sequence: CSVVRATNTEAFF. DNA of the CDR3: TGCAGCGTTGTCCGGGCGACGAACACTGAAGCTTTCTTT. Complete variable domain (other parts from reference TRBV29-1 and TRBJ1-1): SAVISQKPSRDICQRGTSLTIQCQVDSQVTMMFWYRQQPGQSLTLIATANQGSEATYESGFVIDKFPISRPNLTFSTLTVSNMSPEDSSIYLCSVVRATNTEAFFGQGTRLTVV.

The rearrangement joins TRBV6-4 to TRBJ2-5; 9 bases match TRBD2. The J segment lost 6 bases and the V segment lost 8 bases, leaving 10 bases of the junction unmatched. Germline CDR1 and CDR2: MRHNA and SNTAGT. The CDR3 length is 14 residues. CDR3 region: CASQPSGKLKTQYF. In DNA form, the CDR3 reads TGTGCCAGCCAACCTAGCGGGAAACTAAAGACCCAGTACTTC.

CDR3 sequence (DNA): TGCGCCAGCAGCTTGGACACTAATGAAAAACTGTTTTTT. Protein product: CASSLDTNEKLFF. The gene calls are TRBV5-1 and TRBJ1-4; D unresolved. This CDR3 has 13 amino acids. V lost 0 bases and J 2 bases, leaving 2 bases between the germline ends. Germline V gene sequence: CDR1 SGHRS, CDR2 YFSETQ.